The 6 T cell receptor beta chains given below trace back to one sample, sequenced in a study of beta chain features in type 1 diabetes. Expressed TCRB transcripts were sequenced because the entire RNA isolate underwent reverse transcription. Some clones are missing from TCRdb's copy, which holds only in-frame ones; the method was immunoSEQ multiplex PCR. The data hold about 240,000 clones, with 25% to 35% observed a single time. Sequenced material: central memory CD4+ T cells from blood. The receptor set was obtained from a young man in good health.

The sample holds many counts of this clone. J is TRBJ2-5 and V is TRBV28; weak D call: TRBD2 (5 bases). Deletions cut 4 bases from V and 3 bases from J, with 9 bases between. Germline V lookup: CDR1 MDHEN, CDR2 SYDVKM. The CDR3 is made up of 13 amino acids. CDR3 sequence (DNA): TGTGCCAGCAGTTCCTCGGGGAAAGAGACCCAGTACTTC. This sequence encodes CASSSSGKETQYF.

This clone turned up a few times. The chain employs TRBV7-9 and TRBJ2-2; D is uncertain. Germline assignment: CDR1 SEHNR and CDR2 FQNEAQ (reference sequence). Trimming shortened V by 6 bases and J by 7 bases, and 9 bases separated the two germline ends. This CDR3 is 12 amino acids long. In DNA, the CDR3 is TGTGCCAGCAGGCCCCTTGTCGGGGAGCTGTTTTTT. Translating it yields CASRPLVGELFF.

V and J are TRBV20-1 and TRBJ2-1; no definite D call. V lost 2 bases and J 8 bases, leaving 7 bases between the germline ends. CDR3 length equals 11 residues. Germline V gives CDR1 DFQATT, CDR2 SNEGSKA (reference sequence). CDR3 residues: CSARPDYEQFF. The CDR3 bases are TGCAGTGCTAGACCCGACTATGAGCAGTTCTTC.

This clone was found a few times. The J gene is TRBJ2-3, the V gene TRBV7-6, with D perhaps matching TRBD2 (5 bases). The CDR3 has 13 residues. Germline CDR1 reads SGHVS; CDR2 reads FNYEAQ. V lost 8 bases to trimming and J lost 3 bases, with 12 bases between them. DNA of the CDR3: TGTGCCAGCGCCTCGGGATTGACAGATACGCAGTATTTT. Its protein is CASASGLTDTQYF.

The V call is TRBV15, the J call TRBJ2-5; D is possibly TRBD1 or TRBD2 (5 bases each). Germline V gene sequence: CDR1 LNHNV, CDR2 YYDKDF (reference sequence). CDR3 size: 14 residues. Trimming took off 8 bases at V and 5 bases at J, with 18 bases between the two ends. The CDR3 region has the DNA TGTGCCACCGAGGGACGGGGCCGCCCGGAGACCCAGTACTTC. This translates into CATEGRGRPETQYF.

This clone occurred a few times. The CDR3 coding sequence is TGTGCCAGCTCTGAAAGCGGGGCATACAATGAGCAGTTCTTC. Its translation: CASSESGAYNEQFF. The chain links TRBV7-2 to TRBJ2-1, with 7 bases that match TRBD2. In germline, CDR1 is SGHTA, CDR2 FQGNSA. This CDR3 comprises 14 residues. With V trimmed by 8 bases and J by 4 bases, 8 bases remained unmatched.